Below, 21 T cell receptor beta chains from the same sample are listed, as sequenced in a study of T cell responses to AZD1222 COVID-19 vaccine. Assay: immunoSEQ multiplex PCR; the TCRdb copy retains only in-frame clones and omits some. Here the sample spans approximately 150,000 clones, approximately 93% being singletons. This material consisted of peripheral blood, taken on day 0 of MenACWY control vaccination. The receptors were sampled from an adult in good health.

The V gene is TRBV4-2, the J gene TRBJ1-2, with a weak D call TRBD1 (6 bases). Germline CDR1 reads LGHNA; CDR2 reads YNFKEQ. There are 15 residues in the CDR3. V lost 1 base and J 2 bases, leaving 11 bases between the germline ends. CDR3 in amino acids: CASSQGTGQNYGYTF. The CDR3 DNA follows: TGTGCCAGCAGCCAAGGGACCGGACAGAACTATGGCTACACCTTC.

J is TRBJ2-7 and V is TRBV5-6; a possible D gene is TRBD2 (6 bases). The CDR3 sequence is 14 residues long. CDR1 is SGHDT, CDR2 YYEEEE, per germline. Trimming cost V 4 bases and J 4 bases, with 15 bases left between them. CDR3 residues: CASSPRDGGYEQYF. CDR3 in DNA: TGTGCCAGCAGCCCGAGGGACGGAGGGTACGAGCAGTACTTC.

The chain employs TRBV2 and TRBJ1-6; D gene ambiguous. The V end was cut by 3 bases, the J end by 6 bases, with 3 bases between. The CDR3 extends over 12 amino acids. Germline-derived CDR1 and CDR2 are SNHLY and FYNNEI. The CDR3: CASSDRNSPLHF. The CDR3 nucleotides are TGTGCCAGCAGTGATCGTAATTCACCCCTCCACTTT.

This clone was counted once. The V gene is TRBV7-9, the J gene TRBJ1-2; 8 bases fit TRBD1. The germline V gene has CDR1 SEHNR and CDR2 FQNEAQ (reference sequence). Unmatched junction bases numbered 5, after V lost 2 bases and J lost 6 bases. The CDR3 sequence is 14 residues long. CDR3 protein: CASSLLAGGNGYTF. Here the CDR3 DNA reads TGTGCCAGCAGCTTACTAGCAGGGGGCAATGGCTACACCTTC.

This sequence joins TRBV4-1 and TRBJ1-5, with TRBD1 identical over 8 bases. V was clipped by 4 bases and J by 3 bases; unmatched bases: 8. Germline V CDR1 and CDR2: MGHRA, YSYEKL. This CDR3 is built from 16 residues. The chain's CDR3 is CASSPMGTGTNQPQHF. The CDR3 DNA follows: TGCGCCAGCAGCCCGATGGGGACAGGTACCAATCAGCCCCAGCATTTT.

This clone was counted once. V is TRBV4-1 and J is TRBJ2-5; D not resolved. V was pared by 1 base and J by 5 bases, with 11 bases between. CDR3 size: 14 residues. Germline-derived CDR1 and CDR2 are MGHRA and YSYEKL. This CDR3 is CASSQVIPSETQYF. In DNA form, the CDR3 reads TGCGCCAGCAGCCAAGTTATACCAAGCGAGACCCAGTACTTC.

V and J are TRBV5-1 and TRBJ2-3; possibly TRBD2 for D (6 bases). Germline V gene lookup returns CDR1 SGHRS and CDR2 YFSETQ. The CDR3 runs 15 residues. With 0 bases removed from V and 4 bases from J, the gap between germline ends came to 12 bases. CDR3: CASSLGGDGSDTQYF. The CDR3 coding sequence is TGCGCCAGCAGCTTGGGCGGGGACGGCTCAGATACGCAGTATTTT.

The chain joins TRBV9 to TRBJ1-3; D gene uncertain. The CDR3 extends over 13 amino acids. The V and J ends lost 0 bases and 7 bases respectively, with 8 bases between them. CDR1 is SGDLS and CDR2 is YYNGEE in the germline V gene. CDR3 sequence: CASSVGSKNTIYF. CDR3 bases: TGTGCCAGCAGCGTAGGGTCTAAGAACACCATATATTTT.

This sequence joins TRBV6-2 or TRBV6-3 and TRBJ2-7, with TRBD1 matching over 7 bases. V gave up 3 bases and J gave up 12 bases; unmatched junction bases: 8. Germline V gene lookup returns CDR1 MNHEY and CDR2 SVGEGT. CDR3 size: 12 residues. Here the CDR3 DNA reads TGTGCCAGCAGTTATTACACAGGGGCCGTGTACTTC. Translated, it gives CASSYYTGAVYF.

The genes are TRBV5-1 and TRBJ1-6, with TRBD1 as a possible D gene (5 bases). Germline V gene lookup returns CDR1 SGHRS and CDR2 YFSETQ. The CDR3 is 14 residues long. The V end was cut by 2 bases, the J end by 5 bases, with 8 bases between. The CDR3 spells CASSFVTDNSPLHF. The CDR3 region has the DNA TGCGCCAGCAGCTTCGTGACAGATAATTCACCCCTCCACTTT.

This rearrangement joins TRBV7-9 to TRBJ2-1; a possible D gene is TRBD2 (6 bases). The V gene's germline CDR1 is SEHNR and CDR2 FQNEAQ (reference sequence). Deletions cut 2 bases from V and 8 bases from J, with 10 bases between. CDR3 length: 13 residues. This chain's CDR3 is CASSLRLAYEQFF. The CDR3 DNA follows: TGTGCCAGCAGCTTAAGGCTAGCGTATGAGCAGTTCTTC.

V gene TRBV6-5 combines with J gene TRBJ2-5; D uncertain. The germline V gene has CDR1 MNHEY and CDR2 SVGAGI. V was pared by 4 bases and J by 7 bases, with 10 bases between. CDR3 length equals 12 residues. The CDR3 here is CASSSPIGTQYF. The CDR3 nucleotides read TGTGCCAGCAGTTCCCCGATCGGGACCCAGTACTTC.

The chain has TRBV7-8 and TRBJ2-2; unclear D gene. CDR1 SGHVS and CDR2 FQNEAQ come from the germline V gene. V was clipped by 5 bases and J by 5 bases, with 12 bases between them. The CDR3 is 14 residues long. The CDR3 protein is CASSPREVTGELFF. The CDR3 nucleotides are TGTGCCAGCAGCCCTAGAGAGGTGACCGGGGAGCTGTTTTTT.

The chain couples TRBV4-3 to TRBJ1-2; no definite D call. The germline V gene has CDR1 LGHNA and CDR2 YSLEER. The CDR3 spans 15 residues. Trimming shortened V by 0 bases and J by 6 bases, and 14 bases separated the two germline ends. This CDR3 is CASSQDGLRHNGYTF. The DNA of the CDR3 is TGCGCCAGCAGCCAAGATGGGCTTCGCCATAATGGCTACACCTTC.

This clone occurred once. V gene TRBV28 combines with J gene TRBJ1-6; TRBD1 agrees at 7 bases. V gave up 10 bases and J gave up 10 bases; unmatched junction bases: 22. The CDR3 totals 17 residues. Germline V lookup: CDR1 MDHEN, CDR2 SYDVKM. Written as DNA, the CDR3 is TGTGCCATCAACGAAAACAGGGGCCACCGGGTGGACTCACCCCTCCACTTT. It encodes CAINENRGHRVDSPLHF.

The chain has TRBV9 and TRBJ1-2, with 9 positions matching TRBD1. V lost 0 bases, J lost 4 bases, and 4 bases stayed unmatched. Germline V gene data show CDR1 as SGDLS and CDR2 as YYNGEE. This CDR3 is built from 15 residues. The CDR3: CASSVGQGVGYGYTF. The CDR3 bases are TGTGCCAGCAGCGTAGGACAGGGGGTTGGCTATGGCTACACCTTC.

The J gene is TRBJ2-5, the V gene TRBV7-7; no clear D. The CDR3 sequence is 14 residues long. Germline V gives CDR1 SSHAT, CDR2 FNYEAQ (reference sequence). Trimming stripped 4 bases from V and 2 bases from J, with 11 bases between. Written as DNA, the CDR3 is TGTGCCAGCAGCTCGTCCACTTGGCAAGAGACCCAGTACTTC. It translates to CASSSSTWQETQYF.

The gene calls are TRBV20-1 and TRBJ2-3, with unresolved D. Germline V CDR1 and CDR2: DFQATT, SNEGSKA (reference sequence). This CDR3 spans 11 amino acids. V was trimmed by 8 bases and J by 4 bases, leaving 10 bases between them. The CDR3 reads CSYPVADTQYF. DNA for the CDR3: TGCAGTTACCCCGTCGCAGATACGCAGTATTTT.

V usage is TRBV7-2 and J usage is TRBJ2-7; D may be TRBD1 or TRBD2 (6 bases each). CDR1 is SGHTA, CDR2 FQGNSA, per germline. The CDR3 runs 15 residues. The V end lost 2 bases, the J end lost 3 bases, and 14 bases lay between the germline ends. The CDR3 here is CASSLRGGLIYEQYF. CDR3 coding DNA: TGTGCCAGCAGCTTAAGAGGGGGGCTTATCTACGAGCAGTACTTC.

The chain uses TRBV7-8 and TRBJ1-4, with 9 nucleotides matching TRBD1. J lost 7 bases, V lost 5 bases, and 8 bases had no gene match. Germline V gene data show CDR1 as SGHVS and CDR2 as FQNEAQ. The CDR3 extends over 15 amino acids. CDR3 region: CASSAAGTGPEKLFF. CDR3 DNA sequence: TGTGCCAGCAGCGCTGCCGGGACAGGGCCTGAAAAACTGTTTTTT.

The gene calls are TRBV9 and TRBJ2-4; the match to TRBD2 covers 11 bases. CDR1 and CDR2 from the germline V gene are SGDLS and YYNGEE. Losses at the gene ends were 3 bases for V and 13 bases for J; bases not matched to a gene: 12. CDR3 length equals 15 residues. CDR3 DNA: TGTGCCAGCAGCGCGAATCCCGGGACTAGCGGCATCCAGTACTTC. Protein product: CASSANPGTSGIQYF.